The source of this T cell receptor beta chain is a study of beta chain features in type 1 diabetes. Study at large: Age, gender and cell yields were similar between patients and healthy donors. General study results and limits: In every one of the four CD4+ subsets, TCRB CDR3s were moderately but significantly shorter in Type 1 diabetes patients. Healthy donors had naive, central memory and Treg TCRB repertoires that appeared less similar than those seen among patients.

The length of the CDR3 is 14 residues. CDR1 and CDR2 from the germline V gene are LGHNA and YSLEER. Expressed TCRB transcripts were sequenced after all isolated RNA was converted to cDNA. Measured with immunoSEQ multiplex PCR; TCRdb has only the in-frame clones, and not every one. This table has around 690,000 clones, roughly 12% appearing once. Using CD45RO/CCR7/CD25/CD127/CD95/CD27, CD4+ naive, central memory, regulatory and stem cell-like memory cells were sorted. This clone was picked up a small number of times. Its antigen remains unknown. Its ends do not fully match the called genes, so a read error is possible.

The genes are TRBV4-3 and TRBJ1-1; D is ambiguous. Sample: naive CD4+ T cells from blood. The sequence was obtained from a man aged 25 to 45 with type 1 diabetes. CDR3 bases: TGCGCCAGCAGCCAACTGGACTTGAATACTGAAGCTTTCTTT. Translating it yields CASSQLDLNTEAFF.